This TCR beta chain was sequenced for a study of graft-versus-host responses after intestinal transplantation. Study as a whole: Each patient got anti-thymocyte globulin induction, then tacrolimus and steroids for around three years.

The protocol was immunoSEQ multiplex PCR, while the TCRdb copy is restricted to in-frame clones and leaves out a portion. The repertoire holds 6,500 to 9,500 clones, with 30% as singletons. From germline, CDR1 is SGHTA and CDR2 FQGNSA. This CDR3 is built from 14 residues. J lost 6 bases, V lost 3 bases, and 4 bases had no gene match. The researchers put around 200,000 CFSE-labeled responder cells into plates with around 200,000 irradiated, violet-dye-labeled stimulator cells. Study conclusions and caveats: With peak circulating GvH clone levels came an association with early post-transplant HvG declines. GvH clones were identified in recipient marrow, with some first appearing in ileum or blood.

V usage is TRBV7-2 and J usage is TRBJ2-1; TRBD2 aligns across 8 bases. The TCR comes from a human patient who received an intestinal transplant. The input for sequencing was alloreactive CD4+ T cells from a mixed lymphocyte reaction culture, taken before intestinal transplant. Indicated subset: CFSE-low proliferating T cells sorted from roughly six-day pre-transplant mixed lymphocyte reaction (GvH or HvG direction). The chain's CDR3 is CASSFGRASNEQFF. The CDR3 DNA reads as TGTGCCAGCAGCTTCGGGAGGGCCAGCAATGAGCAGTTCTTC.